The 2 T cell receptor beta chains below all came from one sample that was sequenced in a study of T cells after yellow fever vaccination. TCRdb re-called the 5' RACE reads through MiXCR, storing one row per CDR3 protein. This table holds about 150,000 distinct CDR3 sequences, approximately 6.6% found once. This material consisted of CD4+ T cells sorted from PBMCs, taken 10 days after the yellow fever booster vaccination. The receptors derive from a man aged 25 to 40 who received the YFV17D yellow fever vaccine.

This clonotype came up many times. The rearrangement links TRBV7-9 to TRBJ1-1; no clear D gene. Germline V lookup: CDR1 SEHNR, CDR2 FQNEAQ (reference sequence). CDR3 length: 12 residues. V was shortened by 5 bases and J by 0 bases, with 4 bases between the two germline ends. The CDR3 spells CASSSMNTEAFF. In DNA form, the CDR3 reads TGTGCCAGCAGCAGCATGAACACTGAAGCTTTCTTT.

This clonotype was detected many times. CDR3 amino acids: CASRRGRAEEELFF. The CDR3 DNA reads TGTGCCAGCAGGAGAGGAAGGGCCGAGGAGGAGCTGTTTTTT. The genes are TRBV12-3 or TRBV12-4 and TRBJ2-2; D is unresolved. Trimming left V 6 bases short and J 10 bases short, with 18 bases between. The CDR3 spans 14 residues.